The clone carrying this T cell receptor (beta chain) was found a few times. Its antigen is as yet unknown. The source of the sample is a study of cytomegalovirus exposure and HLA in healthy donors. Primers: 60 Vbeta forward and 13 Jbeta reverse. Sequenced by immunoSEQ multiplex PCR; TCRdb stores in-frame clones only, minus some. This repertoire shows some 220,000 clones, roughly 79% found once; its top ten account for roughly 0.58%. Study findings and constraints: A few CMV-associated chains were confirmed in vitro to be specific for CMV antigens.

Germline V gives CDR1 MNHNS, CDR2 SASEGT. V lost 6 bases, J lost 11 bases, and 7 bases stayed unmatched. This CDR3 comprises 12 residues. The specimen sequenced was PBMCs. The clonotype comes from a woman in her forties in good health and CMV-seronegative. This chain links TRBV6-1 with TRBJ1-1, with 9 bases identical to TRBD1. CDR3 residues: CASSIVDRGAFF. The CDR3 DNA follows: TGTGCCAGCAGCATTGTCGACAGGGGGGCTTTCTTT.